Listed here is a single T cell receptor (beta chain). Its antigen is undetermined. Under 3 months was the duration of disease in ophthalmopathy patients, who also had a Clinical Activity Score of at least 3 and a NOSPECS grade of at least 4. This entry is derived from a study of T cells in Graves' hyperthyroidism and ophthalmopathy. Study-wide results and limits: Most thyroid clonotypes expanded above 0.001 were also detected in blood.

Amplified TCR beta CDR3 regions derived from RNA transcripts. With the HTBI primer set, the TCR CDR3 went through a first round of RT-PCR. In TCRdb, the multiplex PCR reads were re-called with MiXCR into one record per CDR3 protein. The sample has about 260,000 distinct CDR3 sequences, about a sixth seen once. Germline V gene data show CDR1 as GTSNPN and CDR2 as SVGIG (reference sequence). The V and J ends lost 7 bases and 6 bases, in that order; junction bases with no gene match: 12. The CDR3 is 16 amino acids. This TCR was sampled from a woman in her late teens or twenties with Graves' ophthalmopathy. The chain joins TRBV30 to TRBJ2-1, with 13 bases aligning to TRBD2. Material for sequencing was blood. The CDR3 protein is CASLAGGIRVRNEQFF. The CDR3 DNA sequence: TGTGCCTCACTAGCGGGGGGGATCCGGGTTCGCAATGAGCAGTTCTTC. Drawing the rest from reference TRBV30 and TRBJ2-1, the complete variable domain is SQTIHQWPATLVQPVGSPLSLECTVEGTSNPNLYWYRQAAGRGLQLLFYSVGIGQISSEVPQNLSASRPQDRQFILSSKKLLLSDSGFYLCASLAGGIRVRNEQFFGPGTRLTVL.